This T cell receptor (beta chain) is drawn from a study of T-cell memory formation after mild COVID-19. This CDR3 contains 12 residues. Trimming took 5 bases from V and 7 from J; bases not matched to a gene: 6. Germline V gives CDR1 DFQATT, CDR2 SNEGSKA (reference sequence). MiXCR, run by TCRdb on the 5' RACE reads, gives a single entry per CDR3 protein. Seen here are about 90,000 distinct CDR3 sequences, about 13% observed once, and the top ten hold 25% to 35%. This TCR was recovered from an adult woman who had mild COVID-19 (a few samples of this study predate the infection). Cell type and time point are not known. The chain is built from TRBV20-1 and TRBJ1-2; 8 bases match TRBD1. The sample comprised PBMCs or a T cell subset sorted from them (not recorded which). The CDR3 nucleotides are TGCAGTGCTTCAACAGGGGGTGGTGGCTACACCTTC. It encodes CSASTGGGGYTF.